Shown below are 14 T cell receptor beta chains from a single sample sequenced in a study of vaccination effects on CD4 cells after COVID-19. After roughly eleven days in culture, the CD4+ T cells were isolated. The cohort was immunized with two doses of either the BNT162b2 or mRNA-1273 vaccine. TCRdb's copy holds only in-frame clones and misses some; the assay was immunoSEQ multiplex PCR. Of 57,000 or so clones in the sample, about 81% were seen once. These receptors' antigens are unknown. Sequences were derived from CD4+ T cells from PBMCs cultured without peptide, sampled after COVID-19 vaccination. Source of these receptors: a human donor who received a COVID-19 vaccine.

The chain uses TRBV7-2 and TRBJ1-2; tentative D call: TRBD1 (6 bases). V was pared by 0 bases and J by 7 bases, with 15 bases between. Germline V gives CDR1 SGHTA, CDR2 FQGNSA. The CDR3 extends over 15 amino acids. CDR3 bases: TGTGCCAGCAGCTTAGCGAGGGGGGCCCGGTTTGGCTACACCTTC. This gives the protein CASSLARGARFGYTF.

V gene TRBV7-9 combines with J gene TRBJ1-1, with D perhaps matching TRBD1 (6 bases). V shed 5 bases and J shed 1 base, with 8 bases lying between them. This CDR3 is 13 amino acids long. Germline loops: CDR1 SEHNR, CDR2 FQNEAQ (reference sequence). DNA for the CDR3: TGTGCCAGCAGCGACAGGACGAACACTGAAGCTTTCTTT. Encoded protein: CASSDRTNTEAFF.

This rearrangement joins TRBV12-5 to TRBJ2-7; D is perhaps TRBD1 (7 bases). The CDR3 is 16 residues long. Trimming pared 1 base from V and 3 bases from J, leaving 16 bases between. Per germline, CDR1 LGHNT and CDR2 FRNRAP. CDR3 coding DNA: TGTGCTAGTGGTTTGGCATCAGGGGGGAACAACTACGAGCAGTACTTC. It translates to CASGLASGGNNYEQYF.

This clone was observed a single time. This rearrangement joins TRBV19 to TRBJ2-7; D may be TRBD1 (5 bases). V was pared by 11 bases and J by 0 bases, with 14 bases between. Per the germline V gene, CDR1 is LNHDA and CDR2 is SQIVND (reference sequence). The CDR3 is made up of 13 amino acids. The CDR3 DNA reads TGTGCCGCACCAGGGATTAGCTCCTACGAGCAGTACTTC. Encoded protein: CAAPGISSYEQYF. The entire variable domain, with the rest obtained from reference TRBV19 and TRBJ2-7, is as follows: DGGITQSPKYLFRKEGQNVTLSCEQNLNHDAMYWYRQDPGQGLRLIYYSQIVNDFQKGDIAEGYSVSREKKESFPLTVTSAQKNPTAFYLCAAPGISSYEQYFGPGTRLTVT.

The genes are TRBV7-3 and TRBJ2-7; TRBD2 aligns across 8 bases. Germline CDR1 and CDR2: SGHTA and FQGTGA. The CDR3 is 14 amino acids. J was trimmed by 2 bases and V by 5 bases; bases with no gene match: 5. CDR3 bases: TGTGCCAGCAGCCCCCGGGGGGGGGCCTACGAGCAGTACTTC. Translated, it gives CASSPRGGAYEQYF. The full variable domain, in which reference TRBV7-3 and TRBJ2-7 provide the parts outside the CDR3, is GAGVSQTPSNKVTEKGKYVELRCDPISGHTALYWYRQSLGQGPEFLIYFQGTGAADDSGLPNDRFFAVRPEGSVSTLKIQRTERGDSAVYLCASSPRGGAYEQYFGPGTRLTVT.

This clone turned up a few times. The chain has TRBV5-1 and TRBJ1-1; tentative D call: TRBD1 (5 bases). The CDR3 is 13 amino acids. V gave up 3 bases and J gave up 6 bases, with 12 bases separating them. Germline V lookup: CDR1 SGHRS, CDR2 YFSETQ. The CDR3 DNA follows: TGCGCCAGCAGCTCCGGACCAGGGTCTGAAGCTTTCTTT. Encoded protein: CASSSGPGSEAFF.

This sequence joins TRBV7-2 and TRBJ1-1, with D maybe TRBD1 (5 bases). The CDR3 is 13 amino acids. Germline V gene sequence: CDR1 SGHTA, CDR2 FQGNSA. Trimming cost V 5 bases and J 7 bases, with 14 bases left between them. DNA of the CDR3: TGTGCCAGCAGCGGCAGGGCCAATCTTGAAGCTTTCTTT. Amino acid sequence: CASSGRANLEAFF.

This clone occurred a few times. The rearrangement links TRBV20-1 to TRBJ2-1, with unresolved D. Trimming removed 6 bases from V and 7 bases from J, with 7 bases in between. The V gene's germline CDR1 is DFQATT and CDR2 SNEGSKA (reference sequence). The CDR3 totals 10 residues. The CDR3 DNA reads as TGCAGTGCCTTCTGGAATGAGCAGTTCTTC. This encodes CSAFWNEQFF.

This chain joins TRBV25-1 and TRBJ1-4, with D possibly matching TRBD1 (6 bases). The V end lost 3 bases, the J end lost 7 bases, and 9 bases lay between the germline ends. The CDR3 has 13 residues. Germline V gene lookup returns CDR1 MGHDK and CDR2 SYGVNS. CDR3 amino acids: CASSDRGSEKLFF. The CDR3, as DNA: TGTGCCAGCAGTGACAGGGGAAGTGAAAAACTGTTTTTT.

This clone has a single count. The CDR3 DNA reads as TGTGCCAGCAGCCAATTGTCTACCGGGGAGCTGTTTTTT. It is translated as CASSQLSTGELFF. The rearrangement joins TRBV14 to TRBJ2-2, with no clear D. Trimming left V 2 bases short and J 5 bases short, with 6 bases between. The CDR3 spans 13 residues. Per the germline V gene, CDR1 is SGHDN and CDR2 is FVKESK. The whole variable domain, filled in from reference TRBV14 and TRBJ2-2, reads EAGVTQFPSHSVIEKGQTVTLRCDPISGHDNLYWYRRVMGKEIKFLLHFVKESKQDESGMPNNRFLAERTGGTYSTLKVQPAELEDSGVYFCASSQLSTGELFFGEGSRLTVL.

This clone has only one observation. The J gene is TRBJ2-7, the V gene TRBV6-1; 7 bases agree with TRBD1. CDR3 length: 11 residues. Germline V gene sequence: CDR1 MNHNS, CDR2 SASEGT. The J segment lost 12 bases and the V segment lost 0 bases, leaving 2 bases of the junction unmatched. Here the CDR3 DNA reads TGTGCCAGCAGTGAAGCGCACAGGGGGTACTTC. Protein: CASSEAHRGYF.

CDR3: CASSLGNGQNEKLFF. In DNA form, the CDR3 reads TGCGCCAGCAGCTTGGGCAATGGACAGAATGAAAAACTGTTTTTT. This chain joins TRBV5-1 and TRBJ1-4; TRBD1 is a possible D gene (6 bases). V was pared by 0 bases and J by 5 bases, with 11 bases between. The length of the CDR3 is 15 residues. Germline assignment: CDR1 SGHRS and CDR2 YFSETQ. Filled out from reference TRBV5-1 and TRBJ1-4, the complete variable domain reads KAGVTQTPRYLIKTRGQQVTLSCSPISGHRSVSWYQQTPGQGLQFLFEYFSETQRNKGNFPGRFSGRQFSNSRSEMNVSTLELGDSALYLCASSLGNGQNEKLFFGSGTQLSVL.

This clone was picked up a small number of times. The J gene is TRBJ2-2, the V gene TRBV4-3; the match to TRBD1 covers 8 bases. Germline CDR1 is LGHNA and CDR2 is YSLEER. The trim removed 1 base at V and 4 bases at J, leaving 5 bases unmatched. This CDR3 spans 16 amino acids. This CDR3 reads CASSQGQGASTGELFF. DNA of the CDR3: TGCGCCAGCAGCCAAGGTCAGGGGGCGAGCACCGGGGAGCTGTTTTTT.

Only a few counts were recorded for this clone. The chain joins TRBV5-1 to TRBJ2-3; 16 bases match TRBD2. CDR3 length: 18 amino acids. Germline V CDR1 and CDR2: SGHRS, YFSETQ. Trimming removed 2 bases from V and 5 bases from J; junction bases left unmatched: 8. CDR3 protein: CASSFTGLAGGRVDTQYF. The CDR3 nucleotides read TGCGCCAGCAGCTTTACGGGACTAGCGGGGGGGCGCGTAGATACGCAGTATTTT.